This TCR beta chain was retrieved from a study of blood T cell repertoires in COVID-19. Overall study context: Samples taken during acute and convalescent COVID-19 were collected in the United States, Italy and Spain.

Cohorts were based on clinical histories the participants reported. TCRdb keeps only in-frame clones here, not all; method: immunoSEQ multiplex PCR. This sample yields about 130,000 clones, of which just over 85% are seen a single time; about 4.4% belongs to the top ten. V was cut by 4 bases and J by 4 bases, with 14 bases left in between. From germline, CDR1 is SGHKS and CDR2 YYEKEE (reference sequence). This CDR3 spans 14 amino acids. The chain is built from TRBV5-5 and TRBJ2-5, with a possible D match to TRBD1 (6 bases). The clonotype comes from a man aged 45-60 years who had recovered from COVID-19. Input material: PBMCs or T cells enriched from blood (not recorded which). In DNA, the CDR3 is TGTGCCAGCAGCCCAGGGGACCCAGGAGAGACCCAGTACTTC. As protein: CASSPGDPGETQYF.